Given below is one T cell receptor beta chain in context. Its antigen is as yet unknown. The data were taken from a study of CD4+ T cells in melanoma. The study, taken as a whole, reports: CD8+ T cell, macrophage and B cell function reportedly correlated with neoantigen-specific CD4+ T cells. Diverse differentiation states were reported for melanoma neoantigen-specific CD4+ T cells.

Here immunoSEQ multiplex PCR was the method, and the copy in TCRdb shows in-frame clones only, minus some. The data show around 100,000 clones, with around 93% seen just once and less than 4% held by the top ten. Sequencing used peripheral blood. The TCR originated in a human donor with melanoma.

The CDR3 protein is CASSPATGIGYSGNTIYF. The CDR3 DNA is TGTGCCAGCAGTCCAGCAACAGGGATCGGCTATTCCGGAAACACCATATATTTT. The gene calls are TRBV7-8 and TRBJ1-3; possibly TRBD1 for D (6 bases). V was trimmed by 6 bases and J by 4 bases, leaving 25 bases between them. The CDR3 is 18 residues long. Germline CDR1 and CDR2: SGHVS and FQNEAQ.